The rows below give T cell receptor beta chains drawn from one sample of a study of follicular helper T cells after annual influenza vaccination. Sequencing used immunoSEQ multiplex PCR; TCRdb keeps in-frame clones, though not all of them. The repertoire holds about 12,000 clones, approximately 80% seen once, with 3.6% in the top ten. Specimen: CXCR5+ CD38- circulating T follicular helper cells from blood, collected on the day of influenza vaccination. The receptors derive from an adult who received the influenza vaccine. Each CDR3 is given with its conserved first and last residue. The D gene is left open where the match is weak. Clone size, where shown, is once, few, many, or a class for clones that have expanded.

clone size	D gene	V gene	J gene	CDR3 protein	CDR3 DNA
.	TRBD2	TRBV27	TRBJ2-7	CASSFRGGPSSYEQYF	TGTGCCAGCAGTTTTCGGGGGGGGCCGAGCTCCTACGAGCAGTACTTC
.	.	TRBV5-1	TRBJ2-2	CASSFRQGGKTGELFF	TGCGCCAGCAGCTTCCGACAGGGAGGGAAAACCGGGGAGCTGTTTTTT
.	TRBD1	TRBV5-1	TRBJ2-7	CASSLGANSWGQGEQYF	TGCGCCAGCAGCTTGGGAGCTAATAGTTGGGGACAGGGCGAGCAGTACTTC
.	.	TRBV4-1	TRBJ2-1	CASSQLQAGPNEQFF	TGCGCCAGCAGCCAGTTACAGGCAGGTCCCAATGAGCAGTTCTTC
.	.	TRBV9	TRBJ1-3	CASSPYVSGNTIYF	TGTGCCAGCAGCCCCTACGTCTCTGGAAACACCATATATTTT
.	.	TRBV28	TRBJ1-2	CASRLGSGRIIENYGYTF	TGTGCCAGCAGACTGGGATCGGGACGGATAATAGAAAACTATGGCTACACCTTC
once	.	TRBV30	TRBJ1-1	CAWSVLSLDTEAFF	TGTGCCTGGAGTGTACTCTCCCTAGACACTGAAGCTTTCTTT
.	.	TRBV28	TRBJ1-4	CASSFSAGFNEKLFF	TGTGCCAGCAGTTTCTCGGCAGGCTTTAATGAAAAACTGTTTTTT
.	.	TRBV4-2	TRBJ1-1	CASSHLPGGGRNTEAFF	TGTGCCAGCAGCCACCTCCCGGGCGGGGGGAGAAACACTGAAGCTTTCTTT
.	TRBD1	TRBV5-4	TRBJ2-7	CASSPSPGQGLQYF	TGTGCCAGCAGCCCTTCTCCCGGACAGGGGCTACAGTACTTC
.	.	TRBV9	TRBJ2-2	CASSFGVTGELFF	TGTGCCAGCAGCTTCGGGGTAACCGGGGAGCTGTTTTTT
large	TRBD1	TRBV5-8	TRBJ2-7	CASSRRDSYEQYF	TGTGCCAGCAGCCGCAGGGACAGCTACGAGCAGTACTTC
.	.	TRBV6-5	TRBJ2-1	CASRPSGTNNEQFF	TGTGCCAGCAGACCCTCTGGGACGAACAATGAGCAGTTCTTC
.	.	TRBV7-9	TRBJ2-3	CASSPGPVTASTDTQYF	TGTGCCAGCAGCCCCGGGCCCGTGACAGCTAGCACAGATACGCAGTATTTT
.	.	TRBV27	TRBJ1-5	CASSLHSGQPQHF	TGTGCCAGCAGTTTACACTCGGGTCAGCCCCAGCATTTT
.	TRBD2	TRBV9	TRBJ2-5	CASSRQAGGRETQYF	TGTGCCAGCAGCCGCCAGGCGGGGGGGCGTGAGACCCAGTACTTC
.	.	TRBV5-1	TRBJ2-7	CASSFAPDGVEQYF	TGCGCCAGCAGCTTCGCTCCCGATGGGGTCGAGCAGTACTTC
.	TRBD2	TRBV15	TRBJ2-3	CATSGGGEPSTDTQYF	TGTGCCACCAGCGGCGGGGGGGAACCTAGCACAGATACGCAGTATTTT
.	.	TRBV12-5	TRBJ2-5	CASGRGQGQETQYF	TGTGCTAGTGGCCGGGGCCAGGGCCAAGAGACCCAGTACTTC
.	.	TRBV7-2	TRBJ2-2	CASSFIATTGELFF	TGTGCCAGCAGCTTTATAGCCACCACCGGGGAGCTGTTTTTT
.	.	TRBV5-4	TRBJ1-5	CASSLGGGNQPQHF	TGTGCCAGCAGCTTGGGCGGCGGCAATCAGCCCCAGCATTTT
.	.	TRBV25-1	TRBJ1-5	CASSEYTANQPQHF	TGTGCCAGCAGTGAATATACGGCCAATCAGCCCCAGCATTTT
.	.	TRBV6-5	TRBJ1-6	CATTQGIGSPLHF	TGTGCTACCACGCAGGGGATTGGGTCACCCCTCCACTTT
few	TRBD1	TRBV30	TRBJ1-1	CAWLPPGGQVGYTEAFF	TGTGCCTGGCTTCCCCCCGGCGGACAGGTGGGTTACACTGAAGCTTTCTTT
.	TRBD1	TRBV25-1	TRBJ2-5	CASSELTGDETQYF	TGTGCCAGCAGTGAACTTACAGGGGATGAGACCCAGTACTTC
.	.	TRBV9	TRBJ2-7	CASSVGGTSSYEQYF	TGTGCCAGCAGCGTTGGGGGAACGAGCTCCTACGAGCAGTACTTC
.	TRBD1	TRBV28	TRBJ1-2	CASRQGNRGLNGYTF	TGTGCCAGCAGACAAGGGAACAGGGGGCTGAATGGCTACACCTTC
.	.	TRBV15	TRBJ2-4	CATSRDRGQATQYF	TGTGCCACCAGCAGAGATCGGGGGCAGGCCACTCAGTACTTC
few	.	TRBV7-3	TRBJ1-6	CASSSEFNSPLHF	TGTGCCAGCAGCTCCGAGTTCAATTCACCCCTCCACTTT
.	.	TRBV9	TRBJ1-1	CASSPGRRRGTEAFF	TGTGCCAGCAGCCCAGGGAGGCGTCGCGGCACTGAAGCTTTCTTT
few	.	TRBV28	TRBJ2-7	CASSLLGEYYEQYF	TGTGCCAGCAGTTTACTAGGGGAATACTACGAGCAGTACTTC
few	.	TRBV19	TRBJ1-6	CASNDLGRTRSPLHF	TGTGCCAGTAACGACTTAGGACGGACTCGTTCACCCCTCCACTTT
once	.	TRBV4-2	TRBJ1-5	CASSKGVRETYSNQPQHF	TGTGCCAGCAGCAAAGGGGTGCGCGAAACCTATAGCAATCAGCCCCAGCATTTT
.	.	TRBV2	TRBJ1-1	CASGKNRDTEAFF	TGTGCCAGCGGAAAGAACAGGGACACTGAAGCTTTCTTT
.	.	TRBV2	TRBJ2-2	CASSKQGIRTGELFF	TGTGCCAGCAGTAAACAGGGAATTAGAACCGGGGAGCTGTTTTTT
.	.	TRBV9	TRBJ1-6	CASSTRQEGSPLHF	TGTGCCAGCAGCACCCGACAGGAGGGTTCACCCCTCCACTTT
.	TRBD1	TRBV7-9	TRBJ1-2	CASSLERTGLFNYGYTF	TGTGCCAGCAGCTTAGAAAGGACAGGCCTGTTTAACTATGGCTACACCTTC
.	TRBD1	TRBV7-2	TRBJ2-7	CASSLGGTVYEQYF	TGTGCCAGCAGCTTAGGGGGGACAGTCTACGAGCAGTACTTC
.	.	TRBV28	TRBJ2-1	CASRKTRYNEQFF	TGTGCCAGCAGAAAGACCCGATACAATGAGCAGTTCTTC
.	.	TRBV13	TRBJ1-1	CASSLRPDKAFF	TGTGCCAGCAGCCTTAGACCCGACAAAGCTTTCTTT
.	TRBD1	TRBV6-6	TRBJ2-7	CASSYRGQGVNEQYF	TGTGCCAGCAGTTACAGGGGGCAAGGGGTAAACGAGCAGTACTTC